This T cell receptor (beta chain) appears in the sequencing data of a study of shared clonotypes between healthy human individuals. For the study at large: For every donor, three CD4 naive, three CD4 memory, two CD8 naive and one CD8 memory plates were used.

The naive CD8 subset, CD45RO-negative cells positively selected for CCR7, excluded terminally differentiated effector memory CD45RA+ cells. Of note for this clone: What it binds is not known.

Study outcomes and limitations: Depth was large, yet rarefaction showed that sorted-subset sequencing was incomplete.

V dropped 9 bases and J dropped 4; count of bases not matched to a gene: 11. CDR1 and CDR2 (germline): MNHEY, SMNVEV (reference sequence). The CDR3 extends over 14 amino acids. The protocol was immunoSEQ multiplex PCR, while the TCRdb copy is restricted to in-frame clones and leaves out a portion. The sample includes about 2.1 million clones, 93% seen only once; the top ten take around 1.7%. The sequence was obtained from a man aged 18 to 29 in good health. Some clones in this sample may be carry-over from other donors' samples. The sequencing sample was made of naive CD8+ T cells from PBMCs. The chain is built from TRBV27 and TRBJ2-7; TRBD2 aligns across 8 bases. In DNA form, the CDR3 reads TGTGCCAGTCGGTCCCGGGAGGGCCGGTACGAGCAGTACTTC. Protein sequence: CASRSREGRYEQYF.